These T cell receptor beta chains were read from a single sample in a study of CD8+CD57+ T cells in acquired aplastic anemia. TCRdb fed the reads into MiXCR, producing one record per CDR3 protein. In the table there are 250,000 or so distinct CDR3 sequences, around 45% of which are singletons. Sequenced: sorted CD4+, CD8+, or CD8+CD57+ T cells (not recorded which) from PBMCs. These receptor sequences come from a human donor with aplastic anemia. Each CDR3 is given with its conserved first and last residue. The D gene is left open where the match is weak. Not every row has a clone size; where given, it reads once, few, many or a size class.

CASSPRPGTGDRYGYTF	TGTGCCAGTAGTCCCCGCCCCGGGACAGGGGATCGCTATGGCTACACCTTC	NA	TRBJ1-2	TRBV19	TRBD1
CASSRGEASYNEQFF	TGTGCCAGCAGCCGGGGAGAGGCGTCCTACAATGAGCAGTTCTTC	many	TRBJ2-1	TRBV16	NA
CSASSIGAGNTEAFF	TGCAGTGCTAGTTCTATAGGGGCAGGGAACACTGAAGCTTTCTTT	NA	TRBJ1-1	TRBV20-1	NA
CASSRGGTGNYNEQFF	TGTGCCAGCAGCCGTGGAGGGACAGGGAACTACAATGAGCAGTTCTTC	once	TRBJ2-1	TRBV5-6	TRBD1
CASSSTRLAADTQYF	TGTGCCAGCAGCTCCACTCGACTAGCGGCAGATACGCAGTATTTT	NA	TRBJ2-3	TRBV7-3	TRBD2
CASSSSQGFVYTGELFF	TGTGCCAGCAGTTCCTCACAGGGGTTCGTATACACCGGGGAGCTGTTTTTT	NA	TRBJ2-2	TRBV27	TRBD1
CASSLGVGNTIYF	TGTGCCAGCAGCTTAGGGGTTGGAAACACCATATATTTT	NA	TRBJ1-3	TRBV7-6	NA
CASTLESGRAYEQYF	TGTGCCAGCACCCTGGAAAGCGGGAGGGCCTACGAGCAGTACTTC	many	TRBJ2-7	TRBV6-1	TRBD2
CASSMAWETEAFF	TGTGCCAGTAGTATGGCCTGGGAGACTGAAGCTTTCTTT	few	TRBJ1-1	TRBV19	NA
CASNLYSNQPQHF	TGTGCCAGCAACCTTTATAGCAATCAGCCCCAGCATTTT	NA	TRBJ1-5	TRBV2	NA
CASSPPGVASYEQYF	TGTGCCAGCAGCCCCCCGGGAGTAGCATCCTACGAGCAGTACTTC	few	TRBJ2-7	TRBV5-1	NA
CASNGVLAPNTGELFF	TGCGCCAGCAATGGAGTTCTGGCTCCCAACACCGGGGAGCTGTTTTTT	many	TRBJ2-2	TRBV5-1	NA